This T cell receptor (beta chain) was found in a study of cytomegalovirus exposure and HLA in healthy donors. Study context: Within the Caucasian-associated ancestry cluster were around 81% of the roughly 360 genotyped donors.

Details on this clone: No antigen is known for it.

General study findings and limits: TCR beta sequences reportedly predicted most subjects' HLA-A and HLA-B alleles accurately. The study assumed roughly uniform donor sequencing depth for presence/absence analyses.

Per the germline V gene, CDR1 is MNHEY and CDR2 is SVGAGI. Losses at the gene ends were 10 bases for V and 3 bases for J; bases not matched to a gene: 8. This CDR3 is built from 13 residues. PCR was performed using 60 Vbeta and 13 Jbeta primers. Clones were read by immunoSEQ multiplex PCR, and TCRdb kept only the in-frame ones, dropping some. Among about 190,000 clones listed, around four fifths were seen once. Nominally healthy donors were sampled, though unrecorded immune exposures were likely. Sequenced: PBMCs. The chain uses TRBV6-5 and TRBJ2-7; 8 bases agree with TRBD1. The receptor was isolated from a woman aged 45 to 65 in good health and CMV-seropositive. The CDR3 DNA is TGTGCCACTACGGGACAGGCGGGCTACGAGCAGTACTTC. It encodes CATTGQAGYEQYF.